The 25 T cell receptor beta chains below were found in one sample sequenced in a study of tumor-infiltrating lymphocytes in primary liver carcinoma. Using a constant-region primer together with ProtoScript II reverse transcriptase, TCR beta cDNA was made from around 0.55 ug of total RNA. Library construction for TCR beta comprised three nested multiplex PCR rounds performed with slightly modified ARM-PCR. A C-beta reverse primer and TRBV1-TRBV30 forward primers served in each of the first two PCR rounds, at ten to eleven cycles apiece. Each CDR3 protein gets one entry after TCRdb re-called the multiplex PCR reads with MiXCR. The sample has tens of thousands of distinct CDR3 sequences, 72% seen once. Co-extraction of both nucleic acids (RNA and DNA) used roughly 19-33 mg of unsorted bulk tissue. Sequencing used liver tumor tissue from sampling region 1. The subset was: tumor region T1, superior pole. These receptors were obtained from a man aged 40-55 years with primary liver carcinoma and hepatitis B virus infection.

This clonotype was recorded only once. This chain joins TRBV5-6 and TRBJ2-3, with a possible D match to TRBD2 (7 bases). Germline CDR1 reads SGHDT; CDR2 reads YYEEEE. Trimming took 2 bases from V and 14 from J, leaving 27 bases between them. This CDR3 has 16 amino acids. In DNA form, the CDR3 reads TGTGCCAGCAGCTTCTCCACGGGGGGCCTCAGAGGGGGGCGGTATTTT. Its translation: CASSFSTGGLRGGRYF.

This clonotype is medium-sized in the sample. CDR3: CASSLSRTQRGGANVLTF. Written as DNA, the CDR3 is TGTGCCAGCAGCCTTTCCCGGACACAAAGAGGTGGGGCCAACGTCCTGACTTTC. The chain is built from TRBV11-2 and TRBJ2-6; the D gene is possibly TRBD1 (5 bases). Germline V gene data show CDR1 as SGHAT and CDR2 as FQNNGV. V was pared by 5 bases and J by 3 bases, with 20 bases between. The CDR3 is made up of 18 amino acids.

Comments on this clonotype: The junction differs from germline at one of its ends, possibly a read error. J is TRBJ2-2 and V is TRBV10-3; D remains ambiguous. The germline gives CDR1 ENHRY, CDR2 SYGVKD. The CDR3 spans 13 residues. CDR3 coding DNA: TGCGCCAGCAGTGAGACTGCCGCCGGGGAGCTGTTTTTT. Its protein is CASSETAAGELFF.

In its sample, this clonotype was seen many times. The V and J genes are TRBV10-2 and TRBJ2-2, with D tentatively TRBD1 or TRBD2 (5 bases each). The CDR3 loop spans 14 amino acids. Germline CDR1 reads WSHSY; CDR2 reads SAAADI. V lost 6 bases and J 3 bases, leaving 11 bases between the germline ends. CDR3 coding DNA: TGCGCCAGCAGCGTGCAGGGAGACACCGGGGAGCTGTTTTTT. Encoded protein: CASSVQGDTGELFF.

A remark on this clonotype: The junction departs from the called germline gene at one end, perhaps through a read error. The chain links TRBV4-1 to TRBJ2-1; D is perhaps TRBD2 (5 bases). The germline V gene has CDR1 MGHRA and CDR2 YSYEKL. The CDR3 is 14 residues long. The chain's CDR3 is CASSQERVRVEQFF. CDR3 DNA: TGTGCCAGCAGCCAAGAAAGGGTGCGGGTTGAGCAGTTCTTC.

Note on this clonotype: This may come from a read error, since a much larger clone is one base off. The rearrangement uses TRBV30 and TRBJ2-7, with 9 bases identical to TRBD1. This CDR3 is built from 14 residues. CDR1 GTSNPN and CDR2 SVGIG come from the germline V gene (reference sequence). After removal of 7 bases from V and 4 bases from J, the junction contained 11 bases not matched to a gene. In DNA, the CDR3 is TGTGCCTTGGAACAGGGGGCCCAGAAGTACGAGCAGTACTTC. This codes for CALEQGAQKYEQYF.

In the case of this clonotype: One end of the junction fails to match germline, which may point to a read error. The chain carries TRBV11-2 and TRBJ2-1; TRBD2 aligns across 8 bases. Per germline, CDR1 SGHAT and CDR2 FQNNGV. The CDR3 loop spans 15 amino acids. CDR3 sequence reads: CTSSLAGSSYNEQIF. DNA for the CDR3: TGTACCAGCAGCTTAGCGGGGAGCTCCTACAATGAGCAGATCTTC.

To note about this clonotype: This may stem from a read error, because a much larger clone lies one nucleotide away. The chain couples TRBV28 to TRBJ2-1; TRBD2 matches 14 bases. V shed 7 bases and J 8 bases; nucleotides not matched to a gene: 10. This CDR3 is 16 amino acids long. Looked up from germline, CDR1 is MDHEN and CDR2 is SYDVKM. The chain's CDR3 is CASTSARTSGGYEQFF. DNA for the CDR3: TGTGCCAGCACCTCAGCCCGGACTAGCGGGGGGTATGAGCAGTTCTTC.

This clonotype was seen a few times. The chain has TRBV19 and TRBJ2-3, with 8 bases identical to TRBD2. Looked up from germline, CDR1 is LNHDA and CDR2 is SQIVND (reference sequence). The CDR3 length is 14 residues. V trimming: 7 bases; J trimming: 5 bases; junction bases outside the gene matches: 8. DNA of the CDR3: TGTGCCAGTAAATCGGGAGGGCCGATAGATACGCAGTATTTT. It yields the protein CASKSGGPIDTQYF.

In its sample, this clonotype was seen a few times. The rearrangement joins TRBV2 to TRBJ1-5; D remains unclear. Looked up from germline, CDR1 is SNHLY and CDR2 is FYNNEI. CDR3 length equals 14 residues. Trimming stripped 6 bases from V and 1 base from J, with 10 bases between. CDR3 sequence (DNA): TGTGCCAGCAGGCCCGTCGAGAGCAATCAGCCCCAGCATTTT. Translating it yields CASRPVESNQPQHF.

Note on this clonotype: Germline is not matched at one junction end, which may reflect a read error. This CDR3 is CSELPGEGVDERFF. CDR3 sequence (DNA): TGTAGCGAATTGCCTGGAGAGGGGGTGGATGAGCGGTTCTTC. The chain employs TRBV29-1 and TRBJ2-1; TRBD1 is a possible D gene (6 bases). Germline values: CDR1 SQVTM, CDR2 ANQGSEA. This CDR3 has 14 residues.

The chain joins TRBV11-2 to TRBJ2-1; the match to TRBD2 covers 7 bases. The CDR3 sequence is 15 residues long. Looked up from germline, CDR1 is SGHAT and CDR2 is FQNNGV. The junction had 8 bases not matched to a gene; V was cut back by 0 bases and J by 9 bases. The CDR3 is CASSLEASGQGEQFF. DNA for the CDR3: TGTGCCAGCAGCTTAGAAGCTAGCGGTCAAGGTGAGCAGTTCTTC.

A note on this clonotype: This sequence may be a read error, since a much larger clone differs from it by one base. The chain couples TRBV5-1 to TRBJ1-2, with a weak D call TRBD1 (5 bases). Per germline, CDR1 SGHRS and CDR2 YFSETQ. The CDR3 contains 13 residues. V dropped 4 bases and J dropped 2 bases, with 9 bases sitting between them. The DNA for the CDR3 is TGCGCCAGCAGCGTGGGGGACAACTATGGCTACACCTTC. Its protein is CASSVGDNYGYTF.

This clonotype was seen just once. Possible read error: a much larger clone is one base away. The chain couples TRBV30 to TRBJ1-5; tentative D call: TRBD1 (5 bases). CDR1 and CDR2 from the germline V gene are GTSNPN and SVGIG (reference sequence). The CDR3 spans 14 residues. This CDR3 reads CTWSRGGGNQPQHF. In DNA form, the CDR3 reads TGTACCTGGAGCCGGGGCGGGGGAAATCAGCCCCAGCATTTT. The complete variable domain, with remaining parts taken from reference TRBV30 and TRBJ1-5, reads SQTIHQWPATLVQPVGSPLSLECTVEGTSNPNLYWYRQAAGRGLQLLFYSVGIGQISSEVPQNLSASRPQDRQFILSSKKLLLSDSGFYLCTWSRGGGNQPQHFGDGTRLSIL.

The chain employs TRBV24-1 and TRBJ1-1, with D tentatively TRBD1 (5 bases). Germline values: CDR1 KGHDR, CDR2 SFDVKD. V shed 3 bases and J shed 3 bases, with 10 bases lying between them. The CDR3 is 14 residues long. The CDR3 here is CATSDSRTHTEAFF. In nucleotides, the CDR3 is TGTGCCACCAGTGATAGTAGGACACACACTGAAGCTTTCTTT.

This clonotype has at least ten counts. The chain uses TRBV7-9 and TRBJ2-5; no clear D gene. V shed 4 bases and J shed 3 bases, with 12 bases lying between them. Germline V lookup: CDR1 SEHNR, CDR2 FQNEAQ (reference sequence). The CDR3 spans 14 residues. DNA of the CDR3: TGTGCCAGCAGCTCCCCCAGCGTTAAAGAGACCCAGTACTTC. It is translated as CASSSPSVKETQYF.

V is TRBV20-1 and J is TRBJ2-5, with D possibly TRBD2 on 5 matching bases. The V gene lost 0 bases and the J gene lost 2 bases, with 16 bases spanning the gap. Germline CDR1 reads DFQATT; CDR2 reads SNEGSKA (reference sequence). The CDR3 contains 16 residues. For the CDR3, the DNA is TGCAGTGCTAGAGATTTCCAGACTACACATCAAGAGACCCAGTACTTC. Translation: CSARDFQTTHQETQYF.

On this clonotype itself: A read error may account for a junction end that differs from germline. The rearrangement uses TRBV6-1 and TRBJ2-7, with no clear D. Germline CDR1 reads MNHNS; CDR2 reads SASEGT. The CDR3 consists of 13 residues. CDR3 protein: CISSEWVSYKQYF. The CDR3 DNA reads TGTATCAGCAGTGAATGGGTTTCCTACAAGCAGTACTTC.

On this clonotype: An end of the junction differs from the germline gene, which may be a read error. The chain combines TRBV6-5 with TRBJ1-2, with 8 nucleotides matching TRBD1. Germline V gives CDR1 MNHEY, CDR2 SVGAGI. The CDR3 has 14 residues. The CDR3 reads CARSYSWGRGPTTF. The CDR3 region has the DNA TGTGCCAGGAGTTATAGCTGGGGCAGGGGGCCTACTACCTTC.

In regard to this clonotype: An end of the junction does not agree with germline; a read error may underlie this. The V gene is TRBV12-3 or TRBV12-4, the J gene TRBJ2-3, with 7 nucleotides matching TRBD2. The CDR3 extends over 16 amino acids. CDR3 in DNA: TGTGCCAGCAGTTCCCTAAGCGGGATCGCTACAGATACCCAGTATTTT. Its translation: CASSSLSGIATDTQYF.

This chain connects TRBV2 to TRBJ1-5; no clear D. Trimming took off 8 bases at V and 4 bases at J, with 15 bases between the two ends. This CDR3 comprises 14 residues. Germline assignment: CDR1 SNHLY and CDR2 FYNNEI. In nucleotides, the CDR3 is TGTGCCAGCGTTTCCCTGTATAGAAATCAGCCCCAGCATTTT. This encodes CASVSLYRNQPQHF.

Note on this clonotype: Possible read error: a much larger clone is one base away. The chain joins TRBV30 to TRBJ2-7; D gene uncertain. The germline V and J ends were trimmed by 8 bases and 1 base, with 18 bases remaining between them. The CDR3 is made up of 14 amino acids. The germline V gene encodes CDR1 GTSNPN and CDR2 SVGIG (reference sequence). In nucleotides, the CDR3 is TGTGCCACCCCCTCTCCGTTCGAGTCCTACGAGCAGTACTTC. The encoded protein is CATPSPFESYEQYF.

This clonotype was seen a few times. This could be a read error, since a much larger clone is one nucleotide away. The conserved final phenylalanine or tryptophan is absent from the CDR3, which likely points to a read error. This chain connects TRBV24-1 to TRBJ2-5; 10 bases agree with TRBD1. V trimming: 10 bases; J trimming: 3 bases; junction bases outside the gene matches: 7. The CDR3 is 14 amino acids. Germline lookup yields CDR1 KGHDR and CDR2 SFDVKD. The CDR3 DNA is TGTGCCACAAACCCCGGGACAGGGGAAGAGACCCAGTACTTA. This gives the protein CATNPGTGEETQYL.

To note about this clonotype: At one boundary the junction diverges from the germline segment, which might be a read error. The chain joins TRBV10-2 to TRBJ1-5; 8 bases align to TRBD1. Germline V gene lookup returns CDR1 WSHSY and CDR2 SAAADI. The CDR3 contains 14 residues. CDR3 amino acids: CASSESRTGRPQHF. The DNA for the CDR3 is TGCGCCAGCAGTGAGTCTCGGACAGGGAGGCCCCAGCATTTC.

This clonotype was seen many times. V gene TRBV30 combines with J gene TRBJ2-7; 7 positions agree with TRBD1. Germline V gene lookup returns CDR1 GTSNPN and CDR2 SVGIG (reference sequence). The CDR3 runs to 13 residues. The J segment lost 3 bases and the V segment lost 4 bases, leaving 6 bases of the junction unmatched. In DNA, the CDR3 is TGTGCCTGGAACCGGGACAGCTTCTACGAGCAGTACTTC. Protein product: CAWNRDSFYEQYF. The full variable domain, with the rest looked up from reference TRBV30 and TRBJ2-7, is SQTIHQWPATLVQPVGSPLSLECTVEGTSNPNLYWYRQAAGRGLQLLFYSVGIGQISSEVPQNLSASRPQDRQFILSSKKLLLSDSGFYLCAWNRDSFYEQYFGPGTRLTVT.